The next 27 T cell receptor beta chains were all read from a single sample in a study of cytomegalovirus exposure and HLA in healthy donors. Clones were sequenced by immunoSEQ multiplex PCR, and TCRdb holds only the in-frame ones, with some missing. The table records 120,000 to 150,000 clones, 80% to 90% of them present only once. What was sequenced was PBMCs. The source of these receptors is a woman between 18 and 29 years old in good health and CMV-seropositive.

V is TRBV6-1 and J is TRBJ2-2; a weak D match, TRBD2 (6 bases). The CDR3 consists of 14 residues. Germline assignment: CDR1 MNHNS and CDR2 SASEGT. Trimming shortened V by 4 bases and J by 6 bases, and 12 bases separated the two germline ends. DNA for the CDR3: TGTGCCAGCAGTGCCAAACGGGGGTCCGGGGAGCTGTTTTTT. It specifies CASSAKRGSGELFF.

CDR3 sequence: CASSELFSNQPQHF. For the CDR3, the DNA is TGTGCCAGCAGTGAACTCTTTAGCAATCAGCCCCAGCATTTT. J is TRBJ1-5 and V is TRBV6-4; no clear D. CDR1 MRHNA and CDR2 SNTAGT come from the germline V gene. The ends were cut back, 3 bases at V and 0 bases at J, with 6 bases in the middle. The CDR3 runs 14 residues.

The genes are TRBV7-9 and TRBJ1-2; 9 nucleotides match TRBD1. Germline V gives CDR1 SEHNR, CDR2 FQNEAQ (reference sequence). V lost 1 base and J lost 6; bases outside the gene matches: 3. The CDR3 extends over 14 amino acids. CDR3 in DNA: TGTGCCAGCAGCTTAGAGGGGACAGGGAATGGCTACACCTTC. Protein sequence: CASSLEGTGNGYTF.

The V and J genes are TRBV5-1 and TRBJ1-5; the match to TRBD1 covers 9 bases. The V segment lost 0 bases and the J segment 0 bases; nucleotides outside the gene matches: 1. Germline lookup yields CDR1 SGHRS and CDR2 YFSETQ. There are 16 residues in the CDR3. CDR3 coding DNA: TGCGCCAGCAGCTTGGGGACAGGGGCTAGCAATCAGCCCCAGCATTTT. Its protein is CASSLGTGASNQPQHF. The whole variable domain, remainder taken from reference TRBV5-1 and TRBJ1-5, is KAGVTQTPRYLIKTRGQQVTLSCSPISGHRSVSWYQQTPGQGLQFLFEYFSETQRNKGNFPGRFSGRQFSNSRSEMNVSTLELGDSALYLCASSLGTGASNQPQHFGDGTRLSIL.

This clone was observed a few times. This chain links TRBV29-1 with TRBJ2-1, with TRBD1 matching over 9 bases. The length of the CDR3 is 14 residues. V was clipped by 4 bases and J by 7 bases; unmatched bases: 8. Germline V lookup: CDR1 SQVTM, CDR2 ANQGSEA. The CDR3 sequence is CSVGRVGQGNEQFF. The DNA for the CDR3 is TGCAGCGTTGGACGGGTTGGACAGGGGAATGAGCAGTTCTTC.

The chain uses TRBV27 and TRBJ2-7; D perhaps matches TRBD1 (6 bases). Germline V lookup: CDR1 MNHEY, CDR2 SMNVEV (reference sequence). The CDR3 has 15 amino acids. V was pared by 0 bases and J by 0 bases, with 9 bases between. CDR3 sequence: CASSLSGTNSYEQYF. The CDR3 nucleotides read TGTGCCAGCAGTTTATCCGGGACAAACTCCTACGAGCAGTACTTC.

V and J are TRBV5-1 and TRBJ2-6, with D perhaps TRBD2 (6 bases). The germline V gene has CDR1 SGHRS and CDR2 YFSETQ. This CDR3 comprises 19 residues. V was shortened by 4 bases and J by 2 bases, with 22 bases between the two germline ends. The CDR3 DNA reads TGCGCCAGCAGCGAGGCCAGGGTTTTATGGGGGGCTGGGGCCAACGTCCTGACTTTC. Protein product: CASSEARVLWGAGANVLTF.

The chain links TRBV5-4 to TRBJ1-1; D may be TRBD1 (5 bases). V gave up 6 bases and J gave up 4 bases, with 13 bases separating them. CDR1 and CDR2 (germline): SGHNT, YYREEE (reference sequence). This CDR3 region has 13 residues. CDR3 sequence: CASTPQGSTEAFF. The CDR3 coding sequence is TGTGCCAGCACCCCCCAGGGTAGCACTGAAGCTTTCTTT.

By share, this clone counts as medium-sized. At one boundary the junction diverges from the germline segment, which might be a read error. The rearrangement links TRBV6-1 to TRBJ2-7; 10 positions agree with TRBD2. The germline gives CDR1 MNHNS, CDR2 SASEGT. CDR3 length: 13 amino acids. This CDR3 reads CASSDPSAGGNLF. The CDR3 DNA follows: TGTGCCAGCAGTGACCCCTCAGCGGGAGGGAACCTTTTC.

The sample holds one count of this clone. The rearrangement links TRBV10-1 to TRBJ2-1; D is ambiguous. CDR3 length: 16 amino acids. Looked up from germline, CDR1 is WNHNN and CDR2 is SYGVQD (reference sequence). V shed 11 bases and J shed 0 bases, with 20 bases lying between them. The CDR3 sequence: CAGWVSGADSYNEQFF. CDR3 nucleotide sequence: TGCGCCGGGTGGGTTTCTGGCGCGGACTCCTACAATGAGCAGTTCTTC.

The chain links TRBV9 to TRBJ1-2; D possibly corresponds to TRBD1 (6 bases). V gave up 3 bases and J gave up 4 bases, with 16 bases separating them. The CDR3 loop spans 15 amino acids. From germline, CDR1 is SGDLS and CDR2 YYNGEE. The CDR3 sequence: CASSANSGTSYGYTF. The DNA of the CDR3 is TGTGCCAGCAGCGCGAATTCCGGGACATCCTATGGCTACACCTTC.

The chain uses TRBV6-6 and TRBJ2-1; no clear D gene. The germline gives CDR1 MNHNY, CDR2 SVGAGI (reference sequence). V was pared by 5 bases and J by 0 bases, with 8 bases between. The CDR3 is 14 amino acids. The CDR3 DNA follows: TGTGCCAGCAGTAAGCTACCCTCCTACAATGAGCAGTTCTTC. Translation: CASSKLPSYNEQFF.

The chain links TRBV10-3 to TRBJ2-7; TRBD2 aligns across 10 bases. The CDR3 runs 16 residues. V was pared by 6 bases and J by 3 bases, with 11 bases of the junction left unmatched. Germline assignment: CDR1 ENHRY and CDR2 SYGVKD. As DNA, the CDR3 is TGTGCCATCAGCCCGGGCGCTAGCGGGAGTCACTACGAGCAGTACTTC. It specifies CAISPGASGSHYEQYF.

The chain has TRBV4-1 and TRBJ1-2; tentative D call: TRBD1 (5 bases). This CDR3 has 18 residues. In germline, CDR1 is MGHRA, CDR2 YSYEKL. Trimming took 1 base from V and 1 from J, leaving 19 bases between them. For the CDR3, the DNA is TGCGCCAGCAGCCAAGTTTTAAGGTGGGGGGATAGTAACTATGGCTACACCTTC. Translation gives CASSQVLRWGDSNYGYTF.

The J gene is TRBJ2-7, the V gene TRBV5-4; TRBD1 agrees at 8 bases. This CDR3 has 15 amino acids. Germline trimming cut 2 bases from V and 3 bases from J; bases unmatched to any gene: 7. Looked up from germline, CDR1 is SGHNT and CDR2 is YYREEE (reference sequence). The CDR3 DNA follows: TGTGCCAGCAGCTTACAGGGGGGAATCGACTACGAGCAGTACTTC. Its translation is CASSLQGGIDYEQYF.

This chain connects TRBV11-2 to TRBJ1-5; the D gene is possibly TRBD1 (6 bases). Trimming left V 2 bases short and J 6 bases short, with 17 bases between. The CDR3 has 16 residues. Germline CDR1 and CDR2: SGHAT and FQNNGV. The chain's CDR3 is CASSLSPQGMGQPQHF. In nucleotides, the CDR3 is TGTGCCAGCAGCTTATCCCCACAGGGAATGGGTCAGCCCCAGCATTTT.

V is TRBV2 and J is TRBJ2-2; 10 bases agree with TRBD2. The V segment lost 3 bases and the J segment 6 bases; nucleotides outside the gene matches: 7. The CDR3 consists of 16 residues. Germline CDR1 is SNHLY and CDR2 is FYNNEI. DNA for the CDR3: TGTGCCAGCAGTGAGGCTAGCGGGAGAATCGCCGGGGAGCTGTTTTTT. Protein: CASSEASGRIAGELFF.

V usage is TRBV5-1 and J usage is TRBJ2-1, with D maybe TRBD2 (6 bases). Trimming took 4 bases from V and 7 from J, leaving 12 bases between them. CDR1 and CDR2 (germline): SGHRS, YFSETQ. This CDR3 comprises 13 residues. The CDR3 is CASSEWGVNEQFF. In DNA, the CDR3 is TGCGCCAGCAGCGAGTGGGGGGTGAATGAGCAGTTCTTC.

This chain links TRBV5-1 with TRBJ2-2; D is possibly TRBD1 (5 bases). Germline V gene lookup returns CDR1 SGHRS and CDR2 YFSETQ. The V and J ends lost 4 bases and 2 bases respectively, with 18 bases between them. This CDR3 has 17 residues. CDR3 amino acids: CASSPRLRASNTGELFF. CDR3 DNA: TGCGCCAGCAGCCCACGGCTCAGGGCTTCAAACACCGGGGAGCTGTTTTTT.

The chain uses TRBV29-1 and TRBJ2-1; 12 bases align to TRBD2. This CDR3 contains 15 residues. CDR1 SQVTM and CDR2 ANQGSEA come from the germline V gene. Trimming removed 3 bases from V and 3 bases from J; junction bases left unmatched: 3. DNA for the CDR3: TGCAGCGTTGATGTACTAGCGGGGGGCTACAATGAGCAGTTCTTC. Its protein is CSVDVLAGGYNEQFF.

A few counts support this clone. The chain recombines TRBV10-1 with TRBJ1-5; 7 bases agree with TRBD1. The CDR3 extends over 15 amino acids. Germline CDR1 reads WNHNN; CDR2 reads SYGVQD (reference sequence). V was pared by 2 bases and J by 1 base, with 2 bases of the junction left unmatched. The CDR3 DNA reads TGCGCCAGCAGTGAGACGACAGGGAGCAATCAGCCCCAGCATTTT. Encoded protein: CASSETTGSNQPQHF.

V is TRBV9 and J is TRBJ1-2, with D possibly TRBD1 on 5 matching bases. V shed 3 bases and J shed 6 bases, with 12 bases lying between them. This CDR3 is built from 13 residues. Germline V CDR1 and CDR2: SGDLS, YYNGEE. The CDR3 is CASSDGGEHGYTF. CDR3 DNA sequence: TGTGCCAGCAGCGATGGAGGGGAGCATGGCTACACCTTC.

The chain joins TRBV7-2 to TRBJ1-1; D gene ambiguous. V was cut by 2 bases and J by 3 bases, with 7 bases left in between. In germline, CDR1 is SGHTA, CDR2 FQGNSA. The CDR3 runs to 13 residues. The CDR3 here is CASSLFGDTEAFF. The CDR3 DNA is TGTGCCAGCAGCTTATTCGGGGACACTGAAGCTTTCTTT.

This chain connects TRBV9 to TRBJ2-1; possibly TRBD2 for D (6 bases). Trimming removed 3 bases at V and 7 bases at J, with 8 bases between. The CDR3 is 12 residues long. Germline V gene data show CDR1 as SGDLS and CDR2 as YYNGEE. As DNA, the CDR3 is TGTGCCAGCAGCGGGGACTTTAATGAGCAGTTCTTC. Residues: CASSGDFNEQFF.

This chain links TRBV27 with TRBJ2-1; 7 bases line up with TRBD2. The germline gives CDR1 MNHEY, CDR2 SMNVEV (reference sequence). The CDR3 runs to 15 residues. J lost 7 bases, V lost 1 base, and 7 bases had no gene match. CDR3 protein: CASSLFGGLLNEQFF. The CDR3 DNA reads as TGTGCCAGCAGTTTATTCGGGGGACTACTTAATGAGCAGTTCTTC.

The CDR3 DNA follows: TGTGCCAGCAGCTTAGGGCGGGTGCACCTTGGAAACACCATATATTTT. Its translation is CASSLGRVHLGNTIYF. This chain connects TRBV7-2 to TRBJ1-3, with D unclear. The V end was cut by 1 base, the J end by 3 bases, with 13 bases between. The CDR3 length is 16 residues. From germline, CDR1 is SGHTA and CDR2 FQGNSA. The entire variable domain, with the rest obtained from reference TRBV7-2 and TRBJ1-3, is as follows: GAGVSQSPSNKVTEKGKDVELRCDPISGHTALYWYRQSLGQGLEFLIYFQGNSAPDKSGLPSDRFSAERTGGSVSTLTIQRTQQEDSAVYLCASSLGRVHLGNTIYFGEGSWLTVV.

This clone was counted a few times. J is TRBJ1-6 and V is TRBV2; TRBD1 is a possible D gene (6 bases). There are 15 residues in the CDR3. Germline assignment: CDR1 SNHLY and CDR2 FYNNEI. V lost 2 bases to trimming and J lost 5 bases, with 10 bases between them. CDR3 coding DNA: TGTGCCAGCAGTGAACGCCAGGGGAATAATTCACCCCTCCACTTT. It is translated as CASSERQGNNSPLHF. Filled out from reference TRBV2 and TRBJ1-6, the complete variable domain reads EPEVTQTPSHQVTQMGQEVILRCVPISNHLYFYWYRQILGQKVEFLVSFYNNEISEKSEIFDDQFSVERPDGSNFTLKIRSTKLEDSAMYFCASSERQGNNSPLHFGNGTRLTVT.